The 25 T cell receptor beta chains in this list originate from one sample, sequenced in a study of blood T cell repertoires in COVID-19 (dated by TCRdb to the early 2020s). Preparation of the library involved the immunoSEQ multiplex PCR assay. The table was pulled from immuneACCESS by TCRdb, which kept in-frame rearrangements only. Such tables lose some clones; where checked, under half of the loss comes from unresolved V genes, and the rest has no known cause. A total of 97,000 or so clones appear in this sample, around nine tenths of them only once. About 3% of the sample rests with the top ten. Sequenced material: peripheral blood. These receptors originate from a man aged 50 to 59 with active or convalescent COVID-19.

The sample holds one count of this clone. V is TRBV19 and J is TRBJ2-5; TRBD1 might be the D (6 bases). This CDR3 is built from 13 residues. Trimming stripped 4 bases from V and 3 bases from J, with 9 bases between. Germline CDR1 reads LNHDA; CDR2 reads SQIVND (reference sequence). DNA for the CDR3: TGTGCCAGTAGTAAAAGGACAGAAGAGACCCAGTACTTC. Translated, it gives CASSKRTEETQYF.

The chain couples TRBV7-6 to TRBJ2-2; 7 positions agree with TRBD2. The V gene end was trimmed by 5 bases and the J gene end by 0 bases; junction bases not matched to a gene: 12. The CDR3 runs to 18 residues. CDR1 and CDR2 (germline): SGHVS, FNYEAQ. The CDR3 here is CASSRGERGEANTGELFF. CDR3 DNA sequence: TGTGCCAGCAGCCGCGGCGAGCGGGGAGAAGCGAACACCGGGGAGCTGTTTTTT.

The chain has TRBV6-6 and TRBJ1-2, with 8 bases fitting TRBD1. The CDR3 has 14 residues. Germline CDR1 MNHNY, CDR2 SVGAGI (reference sequence). V gave up 6 bases and J gave up 6 bases; unmatched junction bases: 9. Here the CDR3 reads CASRRTGGDDGYTF. The DNA of the CDR3 is TGTGCCAGCAGGCGTACAGGGGGAGACGATGGCTACACCTTC.

V usage is TRBV27 and J usage is TRBJ1-6; 7 bases are a match to TRBD1. Germline V gives CDR1 MNHEY, CDR2 SMNVEV (reference sequence). This CDR3 comprises 15 residues. V lost 6 bases and J lost 7; bases outside the gene matches: 9. The CDR3 protein is CASSRDRALNSPLHF. DNA of the CDR3: TGTGCCAGCAGCAGAGACAGGGCTCTGAATTCACCCCTCCACTTT.

This rearrangement joins TRBV18 to TRBJ2-3; 14 positions agree with TRBD2. Per the germline V gene, CDR1 is KGHSH and CDR2 is LQKENI. V lost 3 bases and J lost 4; bases outside the gene matches: 3. The CDR3 runs 16 residues. In DNA form, the CDR3 reads TGTGCCAGCTCACCGACTAGCGGGGGGGCGGCAGATACGCAGTATTTT. Amino acid sequence: CASSPTSGGAADTQYF.

The chain links TRBV20-1 to TRBJ2-3; 7 nucleotides align to TRBD2. Germline V gene sequence: CDR1 DFQATT, CDR2 SNEGSKA (reference sequence). This CDR3 comprises 14 residues. Germline trimming cut 3 bases from V and 4 bases from J; bases unmatched to any gene: 7. CDR3 sequence reads: CSASYGGGADTQYF. The CDR3 nucleotides are TGCAGTGCTAGTTATGGGGGAGGGGCAGATACGCAGTATTTT.

This clone was seen just once. The V and J genes are TRBV5-1 and TRBJ2-1; TRBD2 aligns across 10 bases. CDR3 length: 15 amino acids. Germline values: CDR1 SGHRS, CDR2 YFSETQ. V was pared by 4 bases and J by 5 bases, with 6 bases of the junction left unmatched. The CDR3 reads CASSPASGGHNEQFF. Written as DNA, the CDR3 is TGCGCCAGCAGCCCAGCTAGCGGGGGTCACAATGAGCAGTTCTTC.

This chain uses TRBV12-3 or TRBV12-4 with TRBJ2-5; possibly TRBD2 for D (6 bases). CDR3 length: 13 residues. Trimming took 5 bases from V and 5 from J, leaving 12 bases between them. In nucleotides, the CDR3 is TGTGCCAGCAGTCCGTTCGCGGGGGAGACCCAGTACTTC. Its translation is CASSPFAGETQYF.

The chain links TRBV19 to TRBJ1-6; weak D call: TRBD1 (5 bases). The V gene's germline CDR1 is LNHDA and CDR2 SQIVND (reference sequence). V was pared by 4 bases and J by 4 bases, with 14 bases between. The CDR3 has 16 residues. In DNA, the CDR3 is TGTGCCAGTAGTAAAGAGGGAAGGGGTTATAATTCACCCCTCCACTTT. It is translated as CASSKEGRGYNSPLHF.

The chain recombines TRBV19 with TRBJ2-1; TRBD1 agrees at 7 bases. The CDR3 loop spans 14 amino acids. Germline V CDR1 and CDR2: LNHDA, SQIVND (reference sequence). J gave up 5 bases and V 6 bases, and 7 bases lay outside the gene matches. As DNA, the CDR3 is TGTGCCAGTAGGCACAGGGGTAGGAACAATGAGCAGTTCTTC. Protein sequence: CASRHRGRNNEQFF.

This sequence joins TRBV5-1 and TRBJ2-1; 9 bases agree with TRBD2. V shed 4 bases and J 8 bases; nucleotides not matched to a gene: 7. The germline V gene encodes CDR1 SGHRS and CDR2 YFSETQ. This CDR3 has 14 residues. The CDR3 bases are TGCGCCAGCAGCCACGGGACTAGCAGTGATGAGCAGTTCTTC. It specifies CASSHGTSSDEQFF. Supplemented by reference TRBV5-1 and TRBJ2-1, the full variable domain reads KAGVTQTPRYLIKTRGQQVTLSCSPISGHRSVSWYQQTPGQGLQFLFEYFSETQRNKGNFPGRFSGRQFSNSRSEMNVSTLELGDSALYLCASSHGTSSDEQFFGPGTRLTVL.

The chain has TRBV12-3 or TRBV12-4 and TRBJ2-5; D unclear. V shed 3 bases and J shed 1 base, with 3 bases lying between them. This CDR3 is built from 12 residues. CDR3 nucleotide sequence: TGTGCCAGCAGTTTTAGCCAAGAGACCCAGTACTTC. Protein: CASSFSQETQYF.

The rearrangement joins TRBV19 to TRBJ2-1, with 7 nucleotides matching TRBD1. Germline trimming cut 3 bases from V and 1 base from J; bases unmatched to any gene: 3. This CDR3 has 15 residues. The germline V gene has CDR1 LNHDA and CDR2 SQIVND (reference sequence). CDR3 nucleotides: TGTGCCAGTAGTATGGACAGGACGTCCTACAATGAGCAGTTCTTC. As protein: CASSMDRTSYNEQFF.

The rearrangement joins TRBV19 to TRBJ1-4; a possible D gene is TRBD1 (5 bases). Trimming took off 6 bases at V and 0 bases at J, with 11 bases between the two ends. The CDR3 extends over 15 amino acids. Germline values: CDR1 LNHDA, CDR2 SQIVND (reference sequence). The CDR3 protein is CASRTQGSTNEKLFF. The CDR3 DNA is TGTGCCAGTAGAACCCAGGGTTCAACTAATGAAAAACTGTTTTTT. The full variable domain, with the rest looked up from reference TRBV19 and TRBJ1-4, is DGGITQSPKYLFRKEGQNVTLSCEQNLNHDAMYWYRQDPGQGLRLIYYSQIVNDFQKGDIAEGYSVSREKKESFPLTVTSAQKNPTAFYLCASRTQGSTNEKLFFGSGTQLSVL.

The chain joins TRBV7-9 to TRBJ1-5; the match to TRBD1 covers 7 bases. This CDR3 comprises 15 residues. The germline CDR1 and CDR2 sequences are SEHNR and FQNEAQ (reference sequence). Trimming removed 1 base from V and 3 bases from J; junction bases left unmatched: 3. The CDR3 loop reads CASSLGDSHNQPQHF. In DNA form, the CDR3 reads TGTGCCAGCAGCTTAGGGGACAGCCACAATCAGCCCCAGCATTTT.

Here the CDR3 reads CASSQGQIAETQYF. The CDR3 nucleotides are TGCGCCAGCAGCCAAGGTCAGATTGCAGAGACCCAGTACTTC. The V gene is TRBV4-1, the J gene TRBJ2-5; D call uncertain. Germline V gene sequence: CDR1 MGHRA, CDR2 YSYEKL. The CDR3 totals 14 residues. Trimming stripped 1 base from V and 4 bases from J, with 10 bases between.

The chain is built from TRBV7-8 and TRBJ2-1, with a weak D call TRBD1 (5 bases). Per the germline V gene, CDR1 is SGHVS and CDR2 is FQNEAQ. Trimming took 5 bases from V and 2 from J, leaving 13 bases between them. The CDR3 loop spans 15 amino acids. The CDR3 loop is CASSPTGVTYNEQFF. As DNA, the CDR3 is TGTGCCAGCAGCCCTACAGGCGTGACCTACAATGAGCAGTTCTTC. The full variable domain, completed using reference TRBV7-8 and TRBJ2-1, is GAGVSQSPRYKVAKRGQDVALRCDPISGHVSLFWYQQALGQGPEFLTYFQNEAQLDKSGLPSDRFFAERPEGSVSTLKIQRTQQEDSAVYLCASSPTGVTYNEQFFGPGTRLTVL.

This clone was counted once. The J gene is TRBJ2-5, the V gene TRBV4-2; a possible D gene is TRBD2 (6 bases). The germline gives CDR1 LGHNA, CDR2 YNFKEQ. V lost 4 bases and J 1 base, leaving 16 bases between the germline ends. This CDR3 region has 16 residues. This CDR3 reads CASSLAAETIQETQYF. DNA of the CDR3: TGTGCCAGCAGCCTAGCGGCGGAGACCATCCAAGAGACCCAGTACTTC.

The chain combines TRBV12-5 with TRBJ1-3; unclear D gene. Germline V gives CDR1 LGHNT, CDR2 FRNRAP. CDR3 size: 13 residues. Trimming stripped 2 bases from V and 2 bases from J, with 4 bases between. CDR3 amino acids: CASGLNTGNTIYF. The CDR3 DNA reads TGTGCTAGTGGTTTGAACACTGGAAACACCATATATTTT.

The CDR3 coding sequence is TGTGCCAGCAGTGCCAGGGGGCGGAACTATGGCTACACCTTC. It codes for CASSARGRNYGYTF. The rearrangement uses TRBV28 and TRBJ1-2, with TRBD1 matching 8 bases. The germline gives CDR1 MDHEN, CDR2 SYDVKM. The CDR3 contains 14 residues. V lost 5 bases, J lost 2 bases, and 4 bases stayed unmatched.

This sequence joins TRBV19 and TRBJ1-3; D call uncertain. Trimming shortened V by 7 bases and J by 7 bases, and 17 bases separated the two germline ends. The germline CDR1 and CDR2 sequences are LNHDA and SQIVND (reference sequence). The CDR3 runs 14 residues. DNA of the CDR3: TGTGCCAGTAAATTGACGGGAATAGGGAACACCATATATTTT. Residues: CASKLTGIGNTIYF.

As concerns this clone: The junction differs from germline at one of its ends, possibly a read error. This chain joins TRBV6-6 and TRBJ2-3; D is possibly TRBD1 (6 bases). The CDR3 is made up of 13 amino acids. Germline lookup yields CDR1 MNHNY and CDR2 SVGAGI (reference sequence). The CDR3 sequence: CASSYSQLGGHDF. In DNA, the CDR3 is TGTGCCAGCAGTTACTCGCAATTAGGGGGACACGATTTT.

This chain joins TRBV11-2 and TRBJ2-5; D gene ambiguous. Germline V gives CDR1 SGHAT, CDR2 FQNNGV. The CDR3 length is 14 residues. V was trimmed by 0 bases and J by 0 bases, leaving 5 bases between them. The DNA of the CDR3 is TGTGCCAGCAGCTTAGACCGGTACCAAGAGACCCAGTACTTC. It specifies CASSLDRYQETQYF.

This clone has only one observation. This chain connects TRBV2 to TRBJ2-3, with TRBD1 as a possible D gene (7 bases). The germline V gene has CDR1 SNHLY and CDR2 FYNNEI. This CDR3 contains 14 residues. V dropped 10 bases and J dropped 5 bases, with 19 bases sitting between them. The CDR3 nucleotides read TGTGCCACCTCAGACAGGGTCGGGGGAGATACGCAGTATTTT. Translated, it gives CATSDRVGGDTQYF. Full variable domain (outside the CDR3, taken from reference TRBV2 and TRBJ2-3): EPEVTQTPSHQVTQMGQEVILRCVPISNHLYFYWYRQILGQKVEFLVSFYNNEISEKSEIFDDQFSVERPDGSNFTLKIRSTKLEDSAMYFCATSDRVGGDTQYFGPGTRLTVL.

This chain's CDR3 is CASSQVGTSSRNEQFF. The CDR3 coding sequence is TGTGCCAGCAGCCAAGTGGGGACTAGCTCCCGCAATGAGCAGTTCTTC. This sequence joins TRBV14 and TRBJ2-1, with 9 bases fitting TRBD2. The trim removed 1 base at V and 6 bases at J, leaving 7 bases unmatched. This CDR3 spans 16 amino acids. The germline gives CDR1 SGHDN, CDR2 FVKESK.